One sample yielded the 21 T cell receptor beta chains listed below, sequenced in a study of OX40 agonist ivuxolimab in advanced cancers. This table comes from immunoSEQ multiplex PCR, and its TCRdb copy is limited to in-frame clones, with some not included. The table records approximately 66,000 clones, just over 85% of them present only once. The material was CD4+ or CD8+ T cells sorted from blood, obtained in a trial of the OX40 agonist ivuxolimab. Receptor source: an adult with an advanced solid tumor such as melanoma, head and neck, liver or kidney cancer.

A few counts support this clone. This chain uses TRBV9 with TRBJ1-1; tentatively, D is TRBD1 (6 bases). Germline CDR1 SGDLS, CDR2 YYNGEE. The CDR3 spans 13 residues. V was cut by 4 bases and J by 0 bases, with 7 bases left in between. CDR3 bases: TGTGCCAGCAGCAGGGACATGAACACTGAAGCTTTCTTT. Translated, it gives CASSRDMNTEAFF.

The rearrangement uses TRBV18 and TRBJ1-2; D is unresolved. The V end lost 4 bases, the J end lost 1 base, and 10 bases lay between the germline ends. This CDR3 spans 14 amino acids. In germline, CDR1 is KGHSH, CDR2 LQKENI. The CDR3 nucleotides read TGTGCCAGCTCACTTGCGACGGGTAACTATGGCTACACCTTC. It translates to CASSLATGNYGYTF.

V and J are TRBV2 and TRBJ2-5; 7 bases line up with TRBD1. The germline gives CDR1 SNHLY, CDR2 FYNNEI. This CDR3 contains 13 residues. V lost 2 bases, J lost 7 bases, and 4 bases stayed unmatched. The CDR3: CASSETGVGTQYF. The CDR3 DNA sequence: TGTGCCAGCAGTGAAACAGGGGTGGGGACCCAGTACTTC.

CDR3 protein: CASSLIRNSPLHF. CDR3 bases: TGTGCCAGCAGCTTGATTAGGAATTCACCCCTCCACTTT. The gene calls are TRBV11-3 and TRBJ1-6; D remains unclear. From germline, CDR1 is SGHNT and CDR2 YENEEA. V was clipped by 3 bases and J by 7 bases, with 7 bases between them. The CDR3 contains 13 residues.

The chain is built from TRBV19 and TRBJ1-1; 8 bases line up with TRBD1. CDR3 size: 17 residues. With 1 base clipped from V and 3 bases from J, the junction kept 10 bases outside the gene matches. Germline CDR1 and CDR2: LNHDA and SQIVND (reference sequence). As DNA, the CDR3 is TGTGCCAGTAGTATAGGGGGCAGGGGGCAGAGGGACACTGAAGCTTTCTTT. Its protein product is CASSIGGRGQRDTEAFF.

The rearrangement joins TRBV5-4 to TRBJ2-3; 7 bases agree with TRBD2. The CDR3 length is 16 residues. V gave up 4 bases and J gave up 2 bases; unmatched junction bases: 10. Per germline, CDR1 SGHNT and CDR2 YYREEE (reference sequence). The CDR3 region is CASSRFGAGVTDTQYF. CDR3 sequence (DNA): TGTGCCAGCAGCCGCTTCGGGGCGGGAGTCACAGATACGCAGTATTTT. Filled out from reference TRBV5-4 and TRBJ2-3, the complete variable domain reads ETGVTQSPTHLIKTRGQQVTLRCSSQSGHNTVSWYQQALGQGPQFIFQYYREEENGRGNFPPRFSGLQFPNYSSELNVNALELDDSALYLCASSRFGAGVTDTQYFGPGTRLTVL.

Notes on this clone: The same CDR3 can be traced to other DNA sequences in this sample. V usage is TRBV2 and J usage is TRBJ1-2, with D uncertain. The CDR3 covers 13 residues. V was cut by 6 bases and J by 3 bases, with 11 bases left in between. Germline V lookup: CDR1 SNHLY, CDR2 FYNNEI. The CDR3 protein is CASRTTEDYGYTF. CDR3 nucleotide sequence: TGTGCCAGCAGGACAACCGAGGACTATGGCTACACCTTC.

The gene calls are TRBV11-2 and TRBJ2-7; a possible D gene is TRBD1 (5 bases). V lost 5 bases and J 2 bases, leaving 10 bases between the germline ends. The CDR3 is 13 amino acids. CDR1 SGHAT and CDR2 FQNNGV come from the germline V gene. CDR3: CASSQATAYEQYF. Here the CDR3 DNA reads TGTGCCAGCAGCCAAGCGACAGCCTACGAGCAGTACTTC.

The sample holds a few counts of this clone. This chain links TRBV7-2 with TRBJ1-3; TRBD1 agrees at 8 bases. The CDR3 is 17 residues long. The germline V gene encodes CDR1 SGHTA and CDR2 FQGNSA. J lost 4 bases, V lost 0 bases, and 8 bases had no gene match. The DNA of the CDR3 is TGTGCCAGCAGCTTAGCCGCCGCCAGGGGGCCGGGAAACACCATATATTTT. Protein: CASSLAAARGPGNTIYF.

The chain combines TRBV15 with TRBJ1-1; D is unresolved. The CDR3 runs 14 residues. The V and J ends lost 3 bases and 1 base respectively, with 9 bases between them. CDR1 LNHNV and CDR2 YYDKDF come from the germline V gene (reference sequence). The DNA for the CDR3 is TGTGCCACCAGCAGGACAACAGCGAACACTGAAGCTTTCTTT. As protein: CATSRTTANTEAFF.

This clone was found a few times. The J gene is TRBJ2-3, the V gene TRBV9; possible D gene TRBD1, 6 bases. The CDR3 contains 15 residues. Germline V gene lookup returns CDR1 SGDLS and CDR2 YYNGEE. The germline V and J ends were trimmed by 3 bases and 3 bases, with 14 bases remaining between them. In nucleotides, the CDR3 is TGTGCCAGCAGCGGGGGTGGCAGGGGAACAGATACGCAGTATTTT. Translated, it gives CASSGGGRGTDTQYF.

The chain combines TRBV7-2 with TRBJ1-2; 8 nucleotides align to TRBD1. V was clipped by 3 bases and J by 5 bases; unmatched bases: 11. Per germline, CDR1 SGHTA and CDR2 FQGNSA. This CDR3 is 16 amino acids long. Here the CDR3 reads CASSFIQQGARYGYTF. CDR3 bases: TGTGCCAGCAGCTTCATTCAGCAGGGGGCGAGATATGGCTACACCTTC.

The CDR3 protein is CASSWSGSYTGELFF. The CDR3, as DNA: TGTGCCAGTAGTTGGAGCGGGAGTTACACCGGGGAGCTGTTTTTT. V gene TRBV19 combines with J gene TRBJ2-2, with 8 bases that match TRBD2. The junction had 5 bases not matched to a gene; V was cut back by 5 bases and J by 3 bases. The CDR3 consists of 15 residues. Germline-derived CDR1 and CDR2 are LNHDA and SQIVND (reference sequence).

The chain has TRBV7-8 and TRBJ1-2, with 9 nucleotides matching TRBD1. The CDR3 has 14 residues. Germline V gene data show CDR1 as SGHVS and CDR2 as FQNEAQ. The junction had 8 bases not matched to a gene; V was cut back by 5 bases and J by 7 bases. This CDR3 is CASSPPGTGRGYTF. The CDR3 DNA follows: TGTGCCAGCAGCCCCCCCGGGACAGGGCGTGGCTACACCTTC.

This chain connects TRBV7-9 to TRBJ1-4; D gene ambiguous. V lost 3 bases to trimming and J lost 3 bases, with 2 bases between them. CDR1 and CDR2 from the germline V gene are SEHNR and FQNEAQ (reference sequence). This CDR3 comprises 12 residues. As DNA, the CDR3 is TGTGCCAGCAGCTTCTCTAATGAAAAACTGTTTTTT. Translation: CASSFSNEKLFF. The complete variable domain, with remaining parts taken from reference TRBV7-9 and TRBJ1-4, reads DTGVSQNPRHKITKRGQNVTFRCDPISEHNRLYWYRQTLGQGPEFLTYFQNEAQLEKSRLLSDRFSAERPKGSFSTLEIQRTEQGDSAMYLCASSFSNEKLFFGSGTQLSVL.

The sample holds a few counts of this clone. The gene calls are TRBV6-6 and TRBJ2-7; D is uncertain. The CDR3 runs 13 residues. Germline assignment: CDR1 MNHNY and CDR2 SVGAGI (reference sequence). Trimming stripped 4 bases from V and 3 bases from J, with 10 bases between. CDR3 residues: CASSWTDNYEQYF. In DNA form, the CDR3 reads TGTGCCAGCAGTTGGACGGATAACTACGAGCAGTACTTC.

This chain connects TRBV13 to TRBJ2-2; 9 bases are a match to TRBD2. The V gene's germline CDR1 is PRHDT and CDR2 FYEKMQ (reference sequence). The CDR3 contains 20 residues. Losses at the gene ends were 5 bases for V and 4 bases for J; bases not matched to a gene: 20. CDR3 in amino acids: CASSDRGDSGSRWGTGELFF. In DNA form, the CDR3 reads TGTGCCAGCAGCGACCGGGGGGATAGCGGGAGCCGATGGGGCACCGGGGAGCTGTTTTTT.

The rearrangement joins TRBV5-1 to TRBJ2-7, with 7 bases fitting TRBD1. V was pared by 4 bases and J by 2 bases, with 6 bases of the junction left unmatched. CDR1 is SGHRS and CDR2 is YFSETQ in the germline V gene. The CDR3 consists of 14 residues. The CDR3 spells CASSPRDRAYEQYF. The CDR3 DNA sequence: TGCGCCAGCAGCCCCCGGGACAGAGCCTACGAGCAGTACTTC. Supplemented by reference TRBV5-1 and TRBJ2-7, the full variable domain reads KAGVTQTPRYLIKTRGQQVTLSCSPISGHRSVSWYQQTPGQGLQFLFEYFSETQRNKGNFPGRFSGRQFSNSRSEMNVSTLELGDSALYLCASSPRDRAYEQYFGPGTRLTVT.

This chain connects TRBV18 to TRBJ1-1; a possible D gene is TRBD1 (6 bases). The germline V gene encodes CDR1 KGHSH and CDR2 LQKENI. CDR3 size: 15 residues. V shed 4 bases and J shed 3 bases, with 15 bases lying between them. The CDR3 loop reads CASSQLGGMYTEAFF. CDR3 bases: TGTGCCAGCTCACAACTAGGGGGTATGTACACTGAAGCTTTCTTT.

The chain is built from TRBV14 and TRBJ1-1; TRBD1 agrees at 7 bases. The V gene's germline CDR1 is SGHDN and CDR2 FVKESK. The CDR3 covers 13 residues. Trimming took 5 bases from V and 0 from J; bases not matched to a gene: 0. CDR3 region: CASSGTVNTEAFF. The CDR3 nucleotides read TGTGCCAGCAGCGGGACAGTGAACACTGAAGCTTTCTTT.

The rearrangement uses TRBV2 and TRBJ1-1, with D uncertain. This CDR3 has 11 residues. Trimming stripped 6 bases from V and 11 bases from J, with 13 bases between. Germline-derived CDR1 and CDR2 are SNHLY and FYNNEI. CDR3 DNA: TGTGCCAGCAGGCAGGCCTTGAGGGCTTTCTTT. Protein sequence: CASRQALRAFF.